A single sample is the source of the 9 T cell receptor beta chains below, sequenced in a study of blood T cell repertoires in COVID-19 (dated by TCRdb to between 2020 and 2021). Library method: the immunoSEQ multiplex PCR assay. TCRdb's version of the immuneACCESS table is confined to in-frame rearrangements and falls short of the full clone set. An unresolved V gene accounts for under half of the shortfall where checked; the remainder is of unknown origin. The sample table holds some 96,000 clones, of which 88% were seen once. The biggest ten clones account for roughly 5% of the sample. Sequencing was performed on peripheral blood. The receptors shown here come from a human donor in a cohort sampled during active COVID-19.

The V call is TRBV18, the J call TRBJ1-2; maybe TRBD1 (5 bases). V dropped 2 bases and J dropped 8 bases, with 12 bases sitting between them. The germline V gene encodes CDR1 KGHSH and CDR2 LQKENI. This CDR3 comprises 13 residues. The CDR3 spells CASSPSGGGGYTF. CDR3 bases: TGTGCCAGCTCACCATCCGGGGGTGGAGGCTACACCTTC.

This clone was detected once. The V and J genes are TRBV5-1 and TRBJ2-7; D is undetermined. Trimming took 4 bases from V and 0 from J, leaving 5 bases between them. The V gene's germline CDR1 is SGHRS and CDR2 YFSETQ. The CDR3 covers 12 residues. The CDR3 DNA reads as TGCGCCAGCAGCGCCAGCTCCTACGAGCAGTACTTC. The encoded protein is CASSASSYEQYF.

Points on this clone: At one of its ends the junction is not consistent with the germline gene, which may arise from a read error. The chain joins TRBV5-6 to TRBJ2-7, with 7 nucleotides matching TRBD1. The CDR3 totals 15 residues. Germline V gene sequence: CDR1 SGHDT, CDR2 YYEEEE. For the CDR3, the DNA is TGTGCCAGCAGCTTGGCTCCGGGGAAGGGACAGTACATTACCTTC. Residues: CASSLAPGKGQYITF.

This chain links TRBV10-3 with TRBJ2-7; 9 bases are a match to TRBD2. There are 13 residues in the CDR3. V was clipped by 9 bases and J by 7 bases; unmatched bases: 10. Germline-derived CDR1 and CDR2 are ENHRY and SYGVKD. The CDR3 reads CAMSTSGKEEQYF. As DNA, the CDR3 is TGTGCCATGTCGACTAGCGGAAAGGAGGAGCAGTACTTC.

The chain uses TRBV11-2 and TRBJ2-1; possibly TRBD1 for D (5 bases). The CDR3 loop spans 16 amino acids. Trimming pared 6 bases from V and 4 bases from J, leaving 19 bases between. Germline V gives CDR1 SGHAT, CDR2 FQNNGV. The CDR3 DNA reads TGTGCCAGCAGTACCCAGGACACCGTCCTGTACAATGAGCAGTTCTTC. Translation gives CASSTQDTVLYNEQFF.

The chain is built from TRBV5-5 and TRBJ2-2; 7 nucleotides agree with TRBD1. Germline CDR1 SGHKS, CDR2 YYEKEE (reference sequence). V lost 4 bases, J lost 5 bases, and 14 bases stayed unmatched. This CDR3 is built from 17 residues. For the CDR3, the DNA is TGTGCCAGCAGCCGGGCCTTGGGACAGAGGGGAACCGGGGAGCTGTTTTTT. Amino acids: CASSRALGQRGTGELFF.

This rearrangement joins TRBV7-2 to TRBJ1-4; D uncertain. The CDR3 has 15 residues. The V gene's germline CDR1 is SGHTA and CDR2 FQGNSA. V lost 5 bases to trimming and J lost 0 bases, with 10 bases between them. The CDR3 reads CASSRSHTTNEKLFF. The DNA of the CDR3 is TGTGCCAGCAGCCGTTCACATACAACTAATGAAAAACTGTTTTTT.

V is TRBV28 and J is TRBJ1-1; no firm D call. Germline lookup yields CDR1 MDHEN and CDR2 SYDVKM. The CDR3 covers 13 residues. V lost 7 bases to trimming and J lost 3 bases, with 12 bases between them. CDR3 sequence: CASNKGRDTEAFF. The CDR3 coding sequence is TGTGCCAGCAATAAAGGGCGGGACACTGAAGCTTTCTTT.

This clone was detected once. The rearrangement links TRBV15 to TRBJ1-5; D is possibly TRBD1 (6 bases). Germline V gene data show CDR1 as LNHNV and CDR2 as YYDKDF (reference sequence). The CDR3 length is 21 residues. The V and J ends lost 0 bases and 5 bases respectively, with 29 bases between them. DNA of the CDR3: TGTGCCACCAGCAGAGAAAAAGCCGGGACATACAAACGAAGCCCTTATCAGCCCCAGCATTTT. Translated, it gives CATSREKAGTYKRSPYQPQHF. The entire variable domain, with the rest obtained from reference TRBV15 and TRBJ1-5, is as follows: DAMVIQNPRYQVTQFGKPVTLSCSQTLNHNVMYWYQQKSSQAPKLLFHYYDKDFNNEADTPDNFQSRRPNTSFCFLDIRSPGLGDTAMYLCATSREKAGTYKRSPYQPQHFGDGTRLSIL.